The rows below give T cell receptor beta chains drawn from one sample of a study of glioma-infiltrating T cells. MiXCR, run by TCRdb on the multiplex PCR reads, gives a single entry per CDR3 protein. The sample yields some 85,000 distinct CDR3 sequences, roughly 23% seen once. The sample comprised glioma tissue, nonneoplastic brain tissue, or PBMCs (not recorded which). The origin of the receptors is a human donor with low-grade glioma or glioblastoma, undergoing nonglioma brain surgery, or in good health (not recorded which). Each CDR3 is given with its conserved first and last residue. D genes are given only for firm matches. Not all rows give a size; the values are once, few, many and, for expanded clones, a class.

clone size	V gene	D gene	J gene	CDR3 DNA	CDR3 protein
NA	TRBV12-3/TRBV12-4	NA	TRBJ2-2	TGTGCCAGTAGTTCTCAGGGGATTAACACCGGGGAGCTGTTTTTT	CASSSQGINTGELFF
many	TRBV6-1	NA	TRBJ2-7	TGTGCCAGCAGTGAAATGGCTCCCGGGCAGCTCTACTTC	CASSEMAPGQLYF
many	TRBV6-1	NA	TRBJ1-2	TGTGCCAGCGGGAAACTCCCGGCCAGGGACGGCTACACCTTC	CASGKLPARDGYTF
many	TRBV10-1	NA	TRBJ1-5	TGCGCCAGTACCCGACAGAGCAATCAGCCCCAGCATTTT	CASTRQSNQPQHF
medium-sized	TRBV6-2/TRBV6-3	TRBD2	TRBJ2-1	TGTGCCAGCAGTTACTCACTAGCGGTTAATGAGCAGTTCTTC	CASSYSLAVNEQFF
many	TRBV18	TRBD1	TRBJ1-2	TGTGCCAGCTCACCGGGGACAGGGGAATATGGCTACACCTTC	CASSPGTGEYGYTF
NA	TRBV10-2	NA	TRBJ2-5	TGCGCCAGCAGCGGGGACCATCAAGAGACCCAGTACTTC	CASSGDHQETQYF
many	TRBV27	TRBD2	TRBJ2-1	TGTGCCAGCAGTTTAAAGGCTGGGACTAGCGTCTTAACCTACAATGAGCAGTTCTTC	CASSLKAGTSVLTYNEQFF
many	TRBV6-1	NA	TRBJ2-2	TGTGCCAGCAGTTTCTGGACAGACTTGAACACCGGGGAGCTGTTTTTT	CASSFWTDLNTGELFF
NA	TRBV7-9	NA	TRBJ1-2	TGTGCCAGCAGCGTCCTGCTGGGCAAGGGCTATGGCTACACCTTC	CASSVLLGKGYGYTF
many	TRBV24-1	NA	TRBJ2-2	TGTGCCACCAGTGACCCCAGGGGGGGGAACACCGGGGAGCTGTTTTTT	CATSDPRGGNTGELFF
NA	TRBV20-1	TRBD2	TRBJ2-5	TGCAGTGCTCCGCTAGCGGGAGCGCAGGAGACCCAGTACTTC	CSAPLAGAQETQYF
NA	TRBV3-1	NA	TRBJ1-6	TGTGCCAGCAGCCAAGTCTCCTCCGGTAATTCACCCCTCCACTTT	CASSQVSSGNSPLHF
many	TRBV4-1	NA	TRBJ1-1	TGCGCCAGCAGCCAAGATGGGAGTGTTGCCCAAGCTTTCTTT	CASSQDGSVAQAFF
few	TRBV19	TRBD2	TRBJ2-7	TGTGCCAGTAGTATCGGTAGCGGGCCCTACGAGCAGTACTTC	CASSIGSGPYEQYF
many	TRBV4-1	NA	TRBJ2-5	TGCGCCAGCAGCCCGGCCCCGGTCCGGGCGAAAGAGACCCAGTACTTC	CASSPAPVRAKETQYF
many	TRBV12-3/TRBV12-4	TRBD2	TRBJ2-1	TGTGCCAGCAGTTCTCACTATGAGCGGGGGTCCTACAATGAGCAGTTCTTC	CASSSHYERGSYNEQFF
NA	TRBV10-3	NA	TRBJ2-1	TGTGCCATCGCTTTGGGGAATAAGCAGTTCTTC	CAIALGNKQFF
many	TRBV5-1	NA	TRBJ2-7	TGCGCCAGCAGCTCGACAGGCAACCCCTACGAGCAGTACTTC	CASSSTGNPYEQYF
many	TRBV20-1	NA	TRBJ1-3	TGCAGTGCTGATGCGGGGTCTGGAAACACCATATATTTT	CSADAGSGNTIYF